What follows are 32 T cell receptor beta chains derived from one specimen sequenced in a study of response to subunit inactivated influenza vaccine. Via MiXCR, TCRdb re-called the RT-PCR reads, giving one row per CDR3 protein. There are about 780,000 distinct CDR3 sequences in the sample; around 20% occur only once, and about 11% lies in the top ten. The input for sequencing was PBMCs from blood, taken about 5 days after vaccination. The receptor set was obtained from a man aged 50-59 years who received an inactivated influenza vaccine.

V is TRBV4-2 and J is TRBJ1-1; 7 nucleotides agree with TRBD1. The germline V gene encodes CDR1 LGHNA and CDR2 YNFKEQ. Trimming removed 0 bases from V and 3 bases from J; junction bases left unmatched: 4. The CDR3 consists of 15 residues. CDR3: CASSQDSGGYTEAFF. CDR3 nucleotides: TGTGCCAGCAGCCAAGATTCAGGGGGGTACACTGAAGCTTTCTTT.

This clonotype turned up a few times. The CDR3 DNA is TGCAGTGCTAGAGCGGGACAGGGGTTTACAGATACGCAGTATTTT. It codes for CSARAGQGFTDTQYF. This rearrangement joins TRBV20-1 to TRBJ2-3; the match to TRBD1 covers 10 bases. This CDR3 comprises 15 residues. Germline trimming cut 1 base from V and 3 bases from J; bases unmatched to any gene: 4. CDR1 is DFQATT, CDR2 SNEGSKA, per germline (reference sequence).

The chain joins TRBV10-3 to TRBJ1-1; no reliable D call. The V gene lost 8 bases and the J gene lost 4 bases, with 14 bases spanning the gap. Germline lookup yields CDR1 ENHRY and CDR2 SYGVKD. The CDR3 is 13 amino acids. CDR3 coding DNA: TGTGCCATCTCGAGCGGCCAGCCCACTGAAGCTTTCTTT. This codes for CAISSGQPTEAFF.

The chain employs TRBV9 and TRBJ2-1; D is possibly TRBD2 (5 bases). The CDR3 totals 16 residues. Germline V gives CDR1 SGDLS, CDR2 YYNGEE. V lost 2 bases to trimming and J lost 0 bases, with 12 bases between them. Written as DNA, the CDR3 is TGTGCCAGCAGCGTTTTCCGAGGGAGCTCCTACAATGAGCAGTTCTTC. Its translation: CASSVFRGSSYNEQFF.

The V gene is TRBV5-1, the J gene TRBJ2-5; 10 bases map to TRBD2. This CDR3 is built from 17 residues. Germline V gene sequence: CDR1 SGHRS, CDR2 YFSETQ. After removal of 0 bases from V and 6 bases from J, the junction contained 11 bases not matched to a gene. This chain's CDR3 is CASSLVGLAISAQTQYF. The CDR3 coding sequence is TGCGCCAGCAGCTTGGTGGGACTAGCGATCTCAGCACAGACCCAGTACTTC.

This chain joins TRBV28 and TRBJ2-1; TRBD1 might be the D (6 bases). Germline-derived CDR1 and CDR2 are MDHEN and SYDVKM. V dropped 6 bases and J dropped 0 bases, with 15 bases sitting between them. The CDR3 consists of 16 residues. The CDR3 region is CASSSLVQGSYNEQFF. CDR3 DNA sequence: TGTGCCAGCAGCTCGTTGGTACAGGGCTCCTACAATGAGCAGTTCTTC.

This chain joins TRBV7-2 and TRBJ2-2; 14 bases map to TRBD2. With V trimmed by 5 bases and J by 4 bases, 3 bases remained unmatched. Germline V CDR1 and CDR2: SGHTA, FQGNSA. The CDR3 extends over 16 amino acids. The CDR3 sequence: CASSMGLAGATGELFF. As DNA, the CDR3 is TGTGCCAGCAGCATGGGACTAGCGGGAGCCACCGGGGAGCTGTTTTTT. Supplemented by reference TRBV7-2 and TRBJ2-2, the full variable domain reads GAGVSQSPSNKVTEKGKDVELRCDPISGHTALYWYRQSLGQGLEFLIYFQGNSAPDKSGLPSDRFSAERTGGSVSTLTIQRTQQEDSAVYLCASSMGLAGATGELFFGEGSRLTVL.

The chain links TRBV2 to TRBJ2-5, with 7 bases fitting TRBD2. The CDR3 totals 17 residues. V dropped 4 bases and J dropped 4; count of bases not matched to a gene: 15. In germline, CDR1 is SNHLY, CDR2 FYNNEI. DNA for the CDR3: TGTGCCAGCAGTGTCGGGTTCACAGCGGGATCGGGAGAGACCCAGTACTTC. Translation gives CASSVGFTAGSGETQYF.

This clonotype was counted between two and nine times. The J gene is TRBJ2-1, the V gene TRBV20-1; D is ambiguous. The CDR3 sequence is 13 residues long. Germline CDR1 DFQATT, CDR2 SNEGSKA (reference sequence). This CDR3 is CTTRAENYNEQFF. The CDR3 DNA is TGCACCACAAGGGCAGAGAACTACAATGAGCAGTTCTTC.

This clonotype was counted only a few times. The chain uses TRBV2 and TRBJ2-7; no clear D. Germline CDR1 reads SNHLY; CDR2 reads FYNNEI. With 5 bases removed from V and 1 base from J, the gap between germline ends came to 9 bases. The CDR3 has 13 residues. The CDR3 DNA reads TGTGCCAGCAGTCGATTTGAGTCCTACGAGCAGTACTTC. Translated, it gives CASSRFESYEQYF.

This clonotype was counted a few times. The chain is built from TRBV7-2 and TRBJ1-4, with 10 positions matching TRBD1. V shed 5 bases, J shed 0 bases, and the junction held 6 bases outside the gene matches. In germline, CDR1 is SGHTA, CDR2 FQGNSA. This CDR3 has 17 residues. CDR3 in DNA: TGTGCCAGCAGCGGGGACAGGGGACACGCAACTAATGAAAAACTGTTTTTT. Protein sequence: CASSGDRGHATNEKLFF.

The chain is built from TRBV6-1 and TRBJ2-2; D ambiguous. The germline V gene encodes CDR1 MNHNS and CDR2 SASEGT. The CDR3 has 16 residues. Between the trimmed V and J ends, which lost 3 bases and 0 bases, there was a span of 11 bases. The CDR3, as DNA: TGTGCCAGCAGTGATTATGCGGAGTCGAACACCGGGGAGCTGTTTTTT. Residues: CASSDYAESNTGELFF.

This sequence joins TRBV6-1 and TRBJ1-4; weak D call: TRBD1 (6 bases). The germline V and J ends were trimmed by 6 bases and 4 bases, with 18 bases remaining between them. Germline CDR1 reads MNHNS; CDR2 reads SASEGT. This CDR3 comprises 16 residues. CDR3 residues: CASRDPGTPLNEKLFF. The CDR3, as DNA: TGTGCCAGCAGAGATCCCGGGACACCTCTTAATGAAAAACTGTTTTTT.

This clonotype was picked up a small number of times. V gene TRBV7-6 combines with J gene TRBJ2-1; D may be TRBD2 (5 bases). The CDR3 totals 15 residues. The germline gives CDR1 SGHVS, CDR2 FNYEAQ. Trimming took off 3 bases at V and 0 bases at J, with 9 bases between the two ends. The CDR3 loop reads CASSLEVSSYNEQFF. Here the CDR3 DNA reads TGTGCCAGCAGCTTGGAGGTTAGCTCCTACAATGAGCAGTTCTTC.

V is TRBV5-5 and J is TRBJ2-3; 8 bases map to TRBD2. Trimming took 0 bases from V and 3 from J; bases not matched to a gene: 12. The germline V gene has CDR1 SGHKS and CDR2 YYEKEE (reference sequence). The CDR3 contains 18 residues. This chain's CDR3 is CASSLVPPGGASTDTQYF. In DNA form, the CDR3 reads TGTGCCAGCAGCTTGGTTCCGCCCGGGGGGGCCTCGACAGATACGCAGTATTTT. Complete variable domain (other parts from reference TRBV5-5 and TRBJ2-3): DAGVTQSPTHLIKTRGQQVTLRCSPISGHKSVSWYQQVLGQGPQFIFQYYEKEERGRGNFPDRFSARQFPNYSSELNVNALLLGDSALYLCASSLVPPGGASTDTQYFGPGTRLTVL.

This clonotype was counted ten times or more. CDR3 protein: CSASGDRVNEQFF. The CDR3 coding sequence is TGCAGTGCCTCCGGCGACAGGGTAAATGAGCAGTTCTTC. This chain connects TRBV20-1 to TRBJ2-1; 7 nucleotides agree with TRBD1. The germline V gene has CDR1 DFQATT and CDR2 SNEGSKA (reference sequence). The CDR3 is 13 residues long. V lost 6 bases, J lost 7 bases, and 9 bases stayed unmatched.

This clonotype was seen more than once but under ten times. The rearrangement joins TRBV15 to TRBJ2-7; D is perhaps TRBD2 (5 bases). Germline CDR1 is LNHNV and CDR2 is YYDKDF (reference sequence). V was pared by 3 bases and J by 2 bases, with 17 bases between. This CDR3 has 16 residues. CDR3: CATSRARAAAAYEQYF. The CDR3 DNA sequence: TGTGCCACCAGCAGGGCCCGAGCAGCGGCCGCCTACGAGCAGTACTTC.

This clonotype was observed many times. V gene TRBV20-1 combines with J gene TRBJ2-7; 8 bases are a match to TRBD2. The CDR3 is 13 amino acids. Trimming at V came to 4 bases and at J to 2 bases, leaving 4 bases not matched to a gene. Germline V gene lookup returns CDR1 DFQATT and CDR2 SNEGSKA (reference sequence). The CDR3 DNA sequence: TGCAGTGCTACACAGGGACTAGCCTACGAGCAGTACTTC. Amino acid sequence: CSATQGLAYEQYF.

The chain recombines TRBV6-5 with TRBJ2-3; 7 nucleotides match TRBD1. Germline assignment: CDR1 MNHEY and CDR2 SVGAGI. The CDR3 spans 15 residues. V gave up 2 bases and J gave up 2 bases; unmatched junction bases: 4. CDR3 region: CASSYGTGATDTQYF. In DNA form, the CDR3 reads TGTGCCAGCAGTTACGGTACAGGGGCCACAGATACGCAGTATTTT.

The genes are TRBV7-9 and TRBJ2-3; a possible D gene is TRBD2 (5 bases). The CDR3 loop spans 15 amino acids. CDR1 is SEHNR, CDR2 FQNEAQ, per germline (reference sequence). The V end was cut by 1 base, the J end by 4 bases, with 12 bases between. CDR3 sequence: CASSLGTQRADTQYF. The CDR3 DNA reads as TGTGCCAGCAGCTTAGGGACGCAGAGGGCAGATACGCAGTATTTT.

The chain has TRBV7-9 and TRBJ2-2, with 8 bases that match TRBD2. Germline lookup yields CDR1 SEHNR and CDR2 FQNEAQ (reference sequence). V gave up 5 bases and J gave up 4 bases; unmatched junction bases: 6. CDR3 length: 15 residues. The CDR3, as DNA: TGTGCCAGCAGCGACGGGGGACTAGGCACCGGGGAGCTGTTTTTT. Translation gives CASSDGGLGTGELFF.

This clonotype was observed a handful of times. The chain is built from TRBV7-3 and TRBJ2-2; TRBD2 agrees at 8 bases. The germline CDR1 and CDR2 sequences are SGHTA and FQGTGA. This CDR3 has 19 amino acids. With V trimmed by 5 bases and J by 4 bases, 18 bases remained unmatched. For the CDR3, the DNA is TGTGCCAGCAGCCCCCTGGCCCGGGGCGCGGGAGGTCTCACCGGGGAGCTGTTTTTT. Translation: CASSPLARGAGGLTGELFF.

This clonotype was observed a few times. This chain links TRBV29-1 with TRBJ2-5, with 7 bases identical to TRBD2. The length of the CDR3 is 13 residues. J was trimmed by 2 bases and V by 5 bases; bases with no gene match: 5. CDR1 SQVTM and CDR2 ANQGSEA come from the germline V gene. The CDR3 spells CSVLGRGQETQYF. The CDR3 nucleotides are TGCAGCGTTCTGGGGCGGGGGCAAGAGACCCAGTACTTC.

J is TRBJ2-3 and V is TRBV12-3 or TRBV12-4; D ambiguous. The ends were cut back, 8 bases at V and 3 bases at J, with 12 bases in the middle. This CDR3 is 13 amino acids long. In DNA, the CDR3 is TGTGCCAGCGGTTACTCACTAACAGATACGCAGTATTTT. Translation gives CASGYSLTDTQYF.

The J gene is TRBJ2-2, the V gene TRBV10-3; TRBD2 agrees at 8 bases. Germline trimming cut 0 bases from V and 5 bases from J; bases unmatched to any gene: 2. CDR1 and CDR2 from the germline V gene are ENHRY and SYGVKD. The CDR3 spans 15 residues. The CDR3 coding sequence is TGTGCCATCAGTGAGTCCCCGGGGGGGACCGGGGAGCTGTTTTTT. Translated: CAISESPGGTGELFF.

This clonotype has more than one count but fewer than ten. This chain uses TRBV9 with TRBJ2-2; TRBD2 might be the D (5 bases). This CDR3 has 16 residues. Trimming stripped 6 bases from V and 3 bases from J, with 18 bases between. In germline, CDR1 is SGDLS, CDR2 YYNGEE. Here the CDR3 reads CASTRGTGSDTGELFF. The CDR3 DNA sequence: TGTGCCAGCACCCGTGGTACGGGGTCGGACACCGGGGAGCTGTTTTTT.

At least ten counts were recorded for this clonotype. The chain uses TRBV12-3 or TRBV12-4 and TRBJ2-2; either TRBD1 or TRBD2 may supply D (6 bases each). The V end lost 7 bases, the J end lost 8 bases, and 11 bases lay between the germline ends. This CDR3 has 12 residues. The CDR3 DNA reads as TGTGCCAGCAACGAGGGGGGTGGGGAGCTGTTTTTT. Encoded protein: CASNEGGGELFF.

The chain couples TRBV9 to TRBJ1-3; no clear D. The CDR3 loop spans 15 amino acids. V was clipped by 0 bases and J by 4 bases, with 11 bases between them. Germline loops: CDR1 SGDLS, CDR2 YYNGEE. CDR3: CASSVGAGAGNTIYF. The CDR3 DNA follows: TGTGCCAGCAGCGTAGGCGCGGGAGCGGGAAACACCATATATTTT.

This chain joins TRBV12-5 and TRBJ2-2; D is perhaps TRBD1 or TRBD2 (5 bases each). Trimming shortened V by 5 bases and J by 5 bases, and 15 bases separated the two germline ends. CDR3 length equals 15 residues. The germline CDR1 and CDR2 sequences are LGHNT and FRNRAP. In nucleotides, the CDR3 is TGTGCTAGTGGTCCCCGGGACCTAGGGACCGGGGAGCTGTTTTTT. This codes for CASGPRDLGTGELFF.

The CDR3 DNA is TGTGCCAGCAGAGAGGGACCGCGGACCTACTACGAGCAGTACTTC. Translation gives CASREGPRTYYEQYF. V is TRBV11-2 and J is TRBJ2-7; D may be TRBD1 or TRBD2 (5 bases each). V was pared by 6 bases and J by 3 bases, with 18 bases between. The germline V gene has CDR1 SGHAT and CDR2 FQNNGV. The CDR3 extends over 15 amino acids.

This clonotype was detected a few times. The gene calls are TRBV12-3 or TRBV12-4 and TRBJ1-4, with D possibly TRBD1 on 5 matching bases. Trimming shortened V by 5 bases and J by 8 bases, and 15 bases separated the two germline ends. This CDR3 has 14 residues. Here the CDR3 reads CASSVGTRGEKLFF. The CDR3 bases are TGTGCCAGCAGTGTCGGGACTAGAGGGGAAAAACTGTTTTTT.

This chain connects TRBV20-1 to TRBJ2-1; 9 bases match TRBD2. CDR3 length: 17 amino acids. With 0 bases clipped from V and 9 bases from J, the junction kept 15 bases outside the gene matches. Germline CDR1 is DFQATT and CDR2 is SNEGSKA (reference sequence). The CDR3 coding sequence is TGCAGTGCTAGAGATTCTCATAGCGGGAGAAAGTTCAGTGAGCAGTTCTTC. This sequence encodes CSARDSHSGRKFSEQFF.